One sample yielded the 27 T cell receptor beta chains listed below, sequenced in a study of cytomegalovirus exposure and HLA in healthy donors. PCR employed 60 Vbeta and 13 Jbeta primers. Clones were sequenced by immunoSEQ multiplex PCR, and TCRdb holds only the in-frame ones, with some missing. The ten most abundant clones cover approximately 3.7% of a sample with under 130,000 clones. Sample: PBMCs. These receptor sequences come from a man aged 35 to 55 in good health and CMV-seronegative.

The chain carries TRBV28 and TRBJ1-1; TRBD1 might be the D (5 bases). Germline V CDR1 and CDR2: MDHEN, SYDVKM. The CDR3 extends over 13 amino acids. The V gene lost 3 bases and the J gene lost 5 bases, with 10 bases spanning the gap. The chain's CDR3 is CASSLIQETEAFF. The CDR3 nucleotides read TGTGCCAGCAGTTTGATACAGGAGACTGAAGCTTTCTTT.

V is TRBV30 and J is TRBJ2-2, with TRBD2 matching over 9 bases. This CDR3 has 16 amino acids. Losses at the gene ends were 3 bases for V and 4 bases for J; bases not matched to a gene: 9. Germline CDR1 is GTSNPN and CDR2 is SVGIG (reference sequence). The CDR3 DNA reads TGTGCCTGGAGAGCGTTTAGCGGGAGAGGCACCGGGGAGCTGTTTTTT. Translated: CAWRAFSGRGTGELFF.

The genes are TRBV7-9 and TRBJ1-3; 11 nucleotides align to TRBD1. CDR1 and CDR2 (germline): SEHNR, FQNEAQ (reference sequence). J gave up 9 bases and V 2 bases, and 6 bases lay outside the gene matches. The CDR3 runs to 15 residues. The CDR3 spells CASSLRAGTGGTIYF. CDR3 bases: TGTGCCAGCAGCTTAAGGGCCGGGACAGGGGGCACCATATATTTT.

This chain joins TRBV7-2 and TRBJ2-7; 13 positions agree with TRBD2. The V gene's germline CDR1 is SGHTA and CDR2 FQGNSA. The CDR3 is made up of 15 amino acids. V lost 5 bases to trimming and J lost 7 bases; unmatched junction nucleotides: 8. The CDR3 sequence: CASSVGLAGWREQYF. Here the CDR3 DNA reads TGTGCCAGCAGCGTGGGACTAGCGGGGTGGCGGGAGCAGTACTTC.

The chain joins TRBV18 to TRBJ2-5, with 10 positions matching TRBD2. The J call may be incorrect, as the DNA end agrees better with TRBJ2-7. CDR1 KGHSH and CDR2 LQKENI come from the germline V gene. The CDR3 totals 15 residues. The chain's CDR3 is CASSRRLAGDYEQYF. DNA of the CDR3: TGTGCCAGCTCACGTCGCCTAGCGGGAGACTACGAGCAGTACTTC.

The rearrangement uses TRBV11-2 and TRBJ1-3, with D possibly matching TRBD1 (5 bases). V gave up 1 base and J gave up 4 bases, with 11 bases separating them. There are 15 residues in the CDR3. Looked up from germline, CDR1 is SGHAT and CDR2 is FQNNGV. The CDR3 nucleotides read TGTGCCAGCAGCTTAGTACAGGCACACGGAAACACCATATATTTT. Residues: CASSLVQAHGNTIYF.

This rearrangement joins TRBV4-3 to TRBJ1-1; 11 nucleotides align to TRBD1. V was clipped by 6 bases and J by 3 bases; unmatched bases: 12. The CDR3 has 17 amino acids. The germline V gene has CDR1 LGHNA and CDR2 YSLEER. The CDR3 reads CASRRTGGKTPHTEAFF. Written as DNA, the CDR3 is TGCGCCAGCAGAAGGACAGGGGGCAAAACCCCCCACACTGAAGCTTTCTTT.

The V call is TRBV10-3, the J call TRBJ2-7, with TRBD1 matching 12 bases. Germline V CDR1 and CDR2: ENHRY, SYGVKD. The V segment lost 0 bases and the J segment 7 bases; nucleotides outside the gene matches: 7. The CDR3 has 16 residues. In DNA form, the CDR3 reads TGTGCCATCAGTGAGTCAGGGGGACAGGGGGCAAGGGAGCAGTACTTC. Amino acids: CAISESGGQGAREQYF.

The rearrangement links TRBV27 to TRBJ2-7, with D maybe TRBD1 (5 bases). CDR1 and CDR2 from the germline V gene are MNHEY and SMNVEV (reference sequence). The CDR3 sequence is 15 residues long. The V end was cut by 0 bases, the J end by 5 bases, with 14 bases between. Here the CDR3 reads CASSLSAGLTHEQYF. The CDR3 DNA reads TGTGCCAGCAGTTTATCGGCAGGGTTGACGCACGAGCAGTACTTC.

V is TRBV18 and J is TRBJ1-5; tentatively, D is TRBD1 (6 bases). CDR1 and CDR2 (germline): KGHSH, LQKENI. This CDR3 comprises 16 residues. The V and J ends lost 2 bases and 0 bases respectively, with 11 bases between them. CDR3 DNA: TGTGCCAGCTCACCAAATCAGGGGAATAGCAATCAGCCCCAGCATTTT. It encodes CASSPNQGNSNQPQHF.

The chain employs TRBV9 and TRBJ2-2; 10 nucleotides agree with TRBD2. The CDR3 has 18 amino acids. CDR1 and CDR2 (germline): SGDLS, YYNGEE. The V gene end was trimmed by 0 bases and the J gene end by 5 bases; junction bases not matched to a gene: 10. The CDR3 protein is CASSVEGLLAGKTGELFF. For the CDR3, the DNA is TGTGCCAGCAGCGTAGAAGGATTACTAGCGGGGAAGACCGGGGAGCTGTTTTTT.

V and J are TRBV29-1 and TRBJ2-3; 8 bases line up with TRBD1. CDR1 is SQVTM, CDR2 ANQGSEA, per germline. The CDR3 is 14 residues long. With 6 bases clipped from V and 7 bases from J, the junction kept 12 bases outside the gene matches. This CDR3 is CSVVDRAEPYTQYF. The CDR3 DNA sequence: TGCAGCGTGGTGGACAGGGCGGAACCTTATACGCAGTATTTT.

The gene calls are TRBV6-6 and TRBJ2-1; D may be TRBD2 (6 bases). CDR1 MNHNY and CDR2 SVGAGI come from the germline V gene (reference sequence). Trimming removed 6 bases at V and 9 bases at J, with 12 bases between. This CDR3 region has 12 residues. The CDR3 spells CASRLTSTEQFF. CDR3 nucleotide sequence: TGTGCCAGCAGGCTGACTAGTACTGAGCAGTTCTTC.

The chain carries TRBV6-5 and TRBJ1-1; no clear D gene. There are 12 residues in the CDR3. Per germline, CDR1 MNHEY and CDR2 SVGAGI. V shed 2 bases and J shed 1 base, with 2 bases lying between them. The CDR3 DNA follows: TGTGCCAGCAGTTACCAGAACACTGAAGCTTTCTTT. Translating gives CASSYQNTEAFF.

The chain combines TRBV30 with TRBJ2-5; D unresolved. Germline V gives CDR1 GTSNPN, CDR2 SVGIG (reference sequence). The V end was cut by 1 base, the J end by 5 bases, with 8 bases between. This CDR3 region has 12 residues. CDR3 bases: TGTGCCTGGAGTGGACTCGACGAGACCCAGTACTTC. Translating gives CAWSGLDETQYF.

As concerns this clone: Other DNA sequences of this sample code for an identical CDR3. The chain's CDR3 is CASSQGPSGDYEQYF. CDR3 DNA: TGCGCCAGCAGCCAAGGTCCTAGCGGCGACTACGAGCAGTACTTC. This chain uses TRBV4-3 with TRBJ2-7, with 7 bases fitting TRBD2. The CDR3 sequence is 15 residues long. Germline CDR1 LGHNA, CDR2 YSLEER. V was pared by 1 base and J by 3 bases, with 6 bases of the junction left unmatched.

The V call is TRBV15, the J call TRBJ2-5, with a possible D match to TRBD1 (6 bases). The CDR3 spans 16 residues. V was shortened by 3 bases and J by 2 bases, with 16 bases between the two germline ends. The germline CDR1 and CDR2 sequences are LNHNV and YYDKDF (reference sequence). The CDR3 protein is CATSSWRGDKQETQYF. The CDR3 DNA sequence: TGTGCCACCAGCAGCTGGAGAGGGGACAAACAAGAGACCCAGTACTTC.

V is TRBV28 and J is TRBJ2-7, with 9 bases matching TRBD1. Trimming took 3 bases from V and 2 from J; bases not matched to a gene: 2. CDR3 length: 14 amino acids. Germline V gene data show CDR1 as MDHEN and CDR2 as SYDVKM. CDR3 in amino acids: CASSFDRGTYEQYF. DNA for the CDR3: TGTGCCAGCAGTTTTGACAGGGGGACCTACGAGCAGTACTTC.

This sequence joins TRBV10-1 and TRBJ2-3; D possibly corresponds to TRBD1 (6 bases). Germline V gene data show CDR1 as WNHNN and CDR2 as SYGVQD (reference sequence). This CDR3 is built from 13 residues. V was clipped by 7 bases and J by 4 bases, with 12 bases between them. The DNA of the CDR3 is TGCGCCAGCAAGGACAGTCATTCAGATACGCAGTATTTT. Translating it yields CASKDSHSDTQYF.

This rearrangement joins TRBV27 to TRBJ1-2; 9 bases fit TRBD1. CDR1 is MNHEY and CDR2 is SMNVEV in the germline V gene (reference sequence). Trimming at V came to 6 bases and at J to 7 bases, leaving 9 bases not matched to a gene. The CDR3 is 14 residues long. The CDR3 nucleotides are TGTGCCAGCAGCAGTTCCGGGACAGGGATTGGCTACACCTTC. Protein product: CASSSSGTGIGYTF.

The CDR3 sequence: CASSLSGAAANYGYTF. CDR3 nucleotides: TGTGCCAGCAGTTTAAGCGGTGCCGCAGCTAACTATGGCTACACCTTC. The chain carries TRBV27 and TRBJ1-2; D is ambiguous. Germline CDR1 is MNHEY and CDR2 is SMNVEV (reference sequence). The length of the CDR3 is 16 residues. The V end was cut by 2 bases, the J end by 0 bases, with 13 bases between.

The CDR3 DNA follows: TGTGCCAGCAGCCAAGCGGGAGGGATTAGAGAGACCCAGTACTTC. It yields the protein CASSQAGGIRETQYF. The chain employs TRBV6-1 and TRBJ2-5; 10 nucleotides align to TRBD2. CDR1 MNHNS and CDR2 SASEGT come from the germline V gene. The junction had 8 bases not matched to a gene; V was cut back by 6 bases and J by 4 bases. The CDR3 is 15 residues long.

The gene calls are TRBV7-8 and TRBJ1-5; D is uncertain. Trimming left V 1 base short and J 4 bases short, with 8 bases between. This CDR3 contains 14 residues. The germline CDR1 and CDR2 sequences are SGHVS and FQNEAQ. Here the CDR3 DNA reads TGTGCCAGCAGCTTAGTCCGAGGAAATCAGCCCCAGCATTTT. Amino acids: CASSLVRGNQPQHF.

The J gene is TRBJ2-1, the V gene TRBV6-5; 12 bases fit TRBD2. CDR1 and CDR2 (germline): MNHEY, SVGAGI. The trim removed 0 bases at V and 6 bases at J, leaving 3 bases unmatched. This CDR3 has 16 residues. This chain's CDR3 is CASSYSLAGGRNEQFF. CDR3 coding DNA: TGTGCCAGCAGTTACTCGCTAGCGGGAGGGCGCAATGAGCAGTTCTTC.

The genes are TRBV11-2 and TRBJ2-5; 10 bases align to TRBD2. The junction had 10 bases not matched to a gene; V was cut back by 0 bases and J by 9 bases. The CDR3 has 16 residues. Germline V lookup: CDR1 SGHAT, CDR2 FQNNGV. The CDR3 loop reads CASSLDRTSGPMSQYF. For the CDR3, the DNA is TGTGCCAGCAGCTTAGACAGGACTAGCGGACCAATGTCCCAGTACTTC.

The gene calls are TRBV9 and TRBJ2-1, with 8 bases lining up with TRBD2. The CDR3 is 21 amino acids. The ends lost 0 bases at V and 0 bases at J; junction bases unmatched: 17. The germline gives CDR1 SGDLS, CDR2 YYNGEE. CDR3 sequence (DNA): TGTGCCAGCAGCGTAGAGAGAGGGGGGACTAGTAAGTGGGGCTCCTACAATGAGCAGTTCTTC. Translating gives CASSVERGGTSKWGSYNEQFF.

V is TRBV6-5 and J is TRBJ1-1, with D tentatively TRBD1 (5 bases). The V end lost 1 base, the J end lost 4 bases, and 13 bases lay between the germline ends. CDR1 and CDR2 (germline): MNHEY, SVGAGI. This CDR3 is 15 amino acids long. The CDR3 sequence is CASSYFRAGSTEAFF. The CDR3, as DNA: TGTGCCAGCAGTTACTTCCGTGCAGGGTCCACTGAAGCTTTCTTT.